The rows below give T cell receptor beta chains drawn from one sample of a study of T cell responses to AZD1222 COVID-19 vaccine. Assay: immunoSEQ multiplex PCR; the TCRdb copy retains only in-frame clones and omits some. The profile shows around 140,000 clones, around 89% of them singletons. This specimen consisted of peripheral blood, obtained on day 0 of AZD1222 vaccination. The receptors were sampled from an adult in good health. The CDR3 runs from the conserved cysteine through the conserved F or W. Each record gives: D gene, V gene, clone size, J gene, CDR3 protein, CDR3 DNA. A D gene is named only where the DNA matches it firmly. Size is stated for part of the rows, as once, few or many counts, or as a class when the clone is expanded.

D: TRBD2
V: TRBV7-7
size: -
J: TRBJ2-7
CDR3: CASSLVRGLAGNYEQYF
DNA: TGTGCCAGCAGCTTAGTTCGTGGACTAGCGGGTAATTACGAGCAGTACTTC

D: -
V: TRBV11-2
size: few
J: TRBJ2-7
CDR3: CASSLHIGGYYEQYF
DNA: TGTGCCAGCAGCCTACACATAGGAGGATATTACGAGCAGTACTTC

D: -
V: TRBV3-1/TRBV3-2
size: -
J: TRBJ2-5
CDR3: CASSQVSCETQYF
DNA: TGTGCCAGCAGCCAAGTCTCGTGTGAGACCCAGTACTTC

D: TRBD2
V: TRBV6-2/TRBV6-3
size: -
J: TRBJ2-3
CDR3: CASSYSPSGRIPDTQYF
DNA: TGTGCCAGCAGTTACTCCCCTAGCGGGAGAATACCAGATACGCAGTATTTT

D: TRBD1
V: TRBV19
size: -
J: TRBJ1-2
CDR3: CASSAVGTGYYGYTF
DNA: TGTGCCAGTAGTGCCGTTGGGACAGGGTACTATGGCTACACCTTC

D: -
V: TRBV19
size: -
J: TRBJ1-5
CDR3: CASRSGGPRNQPQHF
DNA: TGTGCCAGTAGGTCCGGGGGCCCTCGCAATCAGCCCCAGCATTTT

D: TRBD1
V: TRBV28
size: -
J: TRBJ1-4
CDR3: CASSLSDRHNEKLFF
DNA: TGTGCCAGCAGTTTATCGGACAGGCACAATGAAAAACTGTTTTTT

D: -
V: TRBV5-6
size: -
J: TRBJ1-1
CDR3: CASSYSRDPEAFF
DNA: TGTGCCAGCAGCTATTCCAGGGACCCTGAAGCTTTCTTT

D: -
V: TRBV6-5
size: -
J: TRBJ1-1
CDR3: CASSYSAHRGEAFF
DNA: TGTGCCAGCAGTTACTCGGCTCACCGGGGAGAGGCTTTCTTT

D: -
V: TRBV28
size: -
J: TRBJ2-1
CDR3: CASSLRRAPTIYNEQFF
DNA: TGTGCCAGCAGTTTACGGAGGGCGCCGACCATATACAATGAGCAGTTCTTC

D: TRBD2
V: TRBV7-2
size: -
J: TRBJ2-5
CDR3: CASSSRLAGGIEETQYF
DNA: TGTGCCAGCAGCTCCCGACTAGCGGGAGGGATAGAAGAGACCCAGTACTTC

D: -
V: TRBV2
size: -
J: TRBJ2-3
CDR3: CASSQSDTQYF
DNA: TGTGCCAGCAGTCAGTCAGATACGCAGTATTTT

D: -
V: TRBV7-9
size: -
J: TRBJ1-1
CDR3: CASSLAQVGAAKAFF
DNA: TGTGCCAGCAGCTTAGCGCAAGTCGGGGCCGCAAAAGCTTTCTTT

D: -
V: TRBV18
size: few
J: TRBJ2-7
CDR3: CASSQVSTGGHYEQYF
DNA: TGTGCCAGCTCACAAGTCTCGACAGGAGGACACTACGAGCAGTACTTC

D: -
V: TRBV9
size: -
J: TRBJ1-1
CDR3: CASSVVSGTLNTEAFF
DNA: TGTGCCAGCAGCGTAGTGTCAGGGACCTTGAACACTGAAGCTTTCTTT

D: TRBD2
V: TRBV10-3
size: -
J: TRBJ2-7
CDR3: CAISGTRNEQYF
DNA: TGTGCCATCAGCGGGACTAGAAACGAGCAGTACTTC

D: TRBD1
V: TRBV3-1/TRBV3-2
size: -
J: TRBJ2-1
CDR3: CASRTGLGAGNEQFF
DNA: TGTGCCAGCAGGACAGGGCTTGGGGCAGGCAATGAGCAGTTCTTC

D: -
V: TRBV28
size: -
J: TRBJ1-2
CDR3: CASSYWFDKGGGGYTF
DNA: TGTGCCAGCAGTTATTGGTTTGATAAGGGTGGGGGGGGCTACACCTTC

D: TRBD1
V: TRBV18
size: few
J: TRBJ1-2
CDR3: CASSPQGQTYGYTF
DNA: TGTGCCAGCTCACCTCAGGGACAGACCTATGGCTACACCTTC

D: TRBD1
V: TRBV28
size: -
J: TRBJ1-2
CDR3: CASSTGQGYGYTF
DNA: TGTGCCAGCAGCACGGGACAGGGTTATGGCTACACCTTC

D: -
V: TRBV6-5
size: -
J: TRBJ1-1
CDR3: CASSRRVNTEAFF
DNA: TGTGCCAGCAGTCGGAGGGTGAACACTGAAGCTTTCTTT

D: -
V: TRBV4-3
size: -
J: TRBJ1-2
CDR3: CASSQDRGWGYTF
DNA: TGCGCCAGCAGCCAAGACAGGGGATGGGGCTACACCTTC